The 20 T cell receptor beta chains below all came from one sample that was sequenced in a study of blood T cells in healthy people across ages. Using a J-beta primer mix together with a sample-barcoded 5' primer, a second PCR was run for about 6 to 12 cycles. TCRdb recomputed calls from the 5' RACE reads with MiXCR, one row per CDR3 protein. The sample lists approximately 800,000 distinct CDR3 sequences; about 48% were seen once. Sequencing used blood. The receptor source for this set is an elderly man in good health.

V usage is TRBV9 and J usage is TRBJ2-1, with 10 bases that match TRBD2. From germline, CDR1 is SGDLS and CDR2 YYNGEE. This CDR3 is built from 16 residues. V lost 4 bases and J lost 2; bases outside the gene matches: 6. The CDR3 reads CASSPTSGPTYNEQFF. DNA for the CDR3: TGTGCCAGCAGCCCGACTAGCGGGCCAACCTACAATGAGCAGTTCTTC.

The table lists this clonotype with a few counts. The chain joins TRBV24-1 to TRBJ2-5; TRBD2 matches at 9 bases. The germline CDR1 and CDR2 sequences are KGHDR and SFDVKD. The CDR3 extends over 16 amino acids. The trim removed 4 bases at V and 2 bases at J, leaving 7 bases unmatched. The CDR3 coding sequence is TGTGCCACCAGTGACCCGGTAGCGGGAGCTCAAGAGACCCAGTACTTC. Its translation: CATSDPVAGAQETQYF.

This clonotype was seen a handful of times. The V call is TRBV7-2, the J call TRBJ2-3; weak D call: TRBD2 (5 bases). Trimming cost V 2 bases and J 4 bases, with 16 bases left between them. The CDR3 has 16 residues. In germline, CDR1 is SGHTA, CDR2 FQGNSA. CDR3 nucleotide sequence: TGTGCCAGCAGCTTAATGGCGGGCGGGCCCCCAGATACGCAGTATTTT. It yields the protein CASSLMAGGPPDTQYF.

Comments on this clonotype: A read error is possible here, since a much larger clone lies one base away. This chain uses TRBV25-1 with TRBJ2-5, with D possibly matching TRBD2 (6 bases). V was trimmed by 1 base and J by 11 bases, leaving 32 bases between them. CDR3 length: 19 residues. From germline, CDR1 is MGHDK and CDR2 SYGVNS. The DNA for the CDR3 is TGTGCCAGCAGTGAATCCTCCCTGGTGACTAGAAGATTCTACAATGAGCAGTACTTC. The encoded protein is CASSESSLVTRRFYNEQYF.

The genes are TRBV10-3 and TRBJ2-5, with 7 nucleotides matching TRBD2. There are 15 residues in the CDR3. V gave up 4 bases and J gave up 3 bases; unmatched junction bases: 8. Per germline, CDR1 ENHRY and CDR2 SYGVKD. The chain's CDR3 is CAISAGTAGEETQYF. The CDR3, as DNA: TGTGCCATCAGTGCCGGGACCGCGGGGGAAGAGACCCAGTACTTC.

The rearrangement links TRBV9 to TRBJ2-7, with TRBD1 identical over 8 bases. CDR3 size: 14 residues. With 2 bases clipped from V and 5 bases from J, the junction kept 6 bases outside the gene matches. Germline lookup yields CDR1 SGDLS and CDR2 YYNGEE. The CDR3 here is CASSVGTGQNEQYF. CDR3 sequence (DNA): TGTGCCAGCAGCGTGGGGACAGGCCAGAACGAGCAGTACTTC. The full variable domain, rest sourced from reference TRBV9 and TRBJ2-7, is DSGVTQTPKHLITATGQRVTLRCSPRSGDLSVYWYQQSLDQGLQFLIQYYNGEERAKGNILERFSAQQFPDLHSELNLSSLELGDSALYFCASSVGTGQNEQYFGPGTRLTVT.

The chain combines TRBV29-1 with TRBJ2-4, with 8 bases matching TRBD1. V lost 0 bases and J lost 7; bases outside the gene matches: 14. Germline CDR1 is SQVTM and CDR2 is ANQGSEA. The CDR3 is 17 amino acids. CDR3 protein: CSVEDWGPGGEGNIQYF. The DNA of the CDR3 is TGCAGCGTTGAAGATTGGGGCCCAGGGGGCGAGGGGAACATTCAGTACTTC.

The chain couples TRBV7-9 to TRBJ2-5, with no clear D. Germline V gene lookup returns CDR1 SEHNR and CDR2 FQNEAQ (reference sequence). The CDR3 contains 15 residues. With 1 base removed from V and 7 bases from J, the gap between germline ends came to 16 bases. The CDR3 DNA is TGTGCCAGCAGCTTAGGGACCGTCGGCAAGTGGACCCAGTACTTC. This gives the protein CASSLGTVGKWTQYF.

The rearrangement uses TRBV10-3 and TRBJ2-1, with D possibly being TRBD1 (6 bases). The CDR3 covers 13 residues. Germline V gene lookup returns CDR1 ENHRY and CDR2 SYGVKD. The V gene lost 8 bases and the J gene lost 8 bases, with 16 bases spanning the gap. The CDR3 DNA sequence: TGTGCCATCCGTCCGGACAGAAGTGATGAGCAGTTCTTC. Its translation: CAIRPDRSDEQFF.

The count of this clonotype is one. This chain uses TRBV6-2 or TRBV6-3 with TRBJ1-2, with D unclear. V lost 7 bases to trimming and J lost 6 bases, with 12 bases between them. The CDR3 is made up of 12 amino acids. Germline lookup yields CDR1 MNHEY and CDR2 SVGEGT. CDR3 region: CASTGSLNGYTF. DNA of the CDR3: TGTGCCAGCACCGGCAGCCTGAATGGCTACACCTTC.

The V and J genes are TRBV5-1 and TRBJ1-2; 7 nucleotides line up with TRBD1. Germline CDR1 SGHRS, CDR2 YFSETQ. The ends lost 4 bases at V and 6 bases at J; junction bases unmatched: 15. This CDR3 spans 16 amino acids. The CDR3 coding sequence is TGCGCCAGCAGCCAATTCCTACCCACAGGGGACAATGGCTACACCTTC. This encodes CASSQFLPTGDNGYTF.

This chain joins TRBV10-3 and TRBJ1-4, with 11 bases matching TRBD1. CDR1 is ENHRY, CDR2 SYGVKD, per germline. This CDR3 has 16 residues. V lost 6 bases to trimming and J lost 2 bases; unmatched junction nucleotides: 5. CDR3 sequence (DNA): TGTGCCATCAGCCGGACAGGGGGCGCGACTAATGAAAAACTGTTTTTT. Amino acid sequence: CAISRTGGATNEKLFF.

V gene TRBV29-1 combines with J gene TRBJ2-4; D possibly matches TRBD1 or TRBD2 (5 bases each). The DNA end favors TRBJ2-7, so the J call may be wrong. CDR1 and CDR2 from the germline V gene are SQVTM and ANQGSEA. This CDR3 spans 13 amino acids. The CDR3 sequence is CSGTSIRGDEQYF. The CDR3 DNA reads TGCAGCGGAACTAGTATCCGAGGGGACGAGCAGTACTTC.

This chain connects TRBV12-3 or TRBV12-4 to TRBJ2-7; 9 bases map to TRBD1. The CDR3 contains 14 residues. The J segment lost 7 bases and the V segment lost 1 base, leaving 5 bases of the junction unmatched. CDR3 region: CASSLGDRANEQYF. The CDR3 DNA reads TGTGCCAGCAGTTTAGGGGACAGGGCAAATGAGCAGTACTTC.

The J gene is TRBJ2-2, the V gene TRBV29-1, with TRBD1 matching 9 bases. V trimming: 4 bases; J trimming: 5 bases; junction bases outside the gene matches: 5. Germline V gene lookup returns CDR1 SQVTM and CDR2 ANQGSEA. The CDR3 runs 14 residues. CDR3 in DNA: TGCAGCGTTGTGAACAGGGGGCAAACCGGGGAGCTGTTTTTT. Amino acid sequence: CSVVNRGQTGELFF.

This rearrangement joins TRBV10-3 to TRBJ2-7; D call uncertain. TRBJ2-4 explains the end of the DNA better; the J call may be wrong. Germline CDR1 and CDR2: ENHRY and SYGVKD. This CDR3 spans 14 amino acids. The CDR3 loop reads CAISESGHTNIQYF. CDR3 nucleotide sequence: TGTGCCATCAGTGAGTCCGGGCATACAAACATTCAGTACTTC.

This chain joins TRBV5-6 and TRBJ2-1; 7 bases match TRBD2. The J call may not be correct, given that the DNA end is closer to TRBJ2-7. The CDR3 length is 17 residues. Germline V gene data show CDR1 as SGHDT and CDR2 as YYEEEE. In DNA form, the CDR3 reads TGTGCCAGCAGTAAAGTGGGAGGGTGGGCCTCCTACAATGAGCAGTACTTC. It is translated as CASSKVGGWASYNEQYF.

This clonotype showed up just once. This chain connects TRBV5-1 to TRBJ1-1, with TRBD1 as a possible D gene (5 bases). Germline V lookup: CDR1 SGHRS, CDR2 YFSETQ. This CDR3 is built from 13 residues. V was pared by 6 bases and J by 4 bases, with 13 bases between. This CDR3 reads CASTPAGGTEAFF. CDR3 coding DNA: TGCGCCAGCACTCCGGCTGGGGGCACTGAAGCTTTCTTT.

This rearrangement joins TRBV12-3 or TRBV12-4 to TRBJ1-2; D not resolved. Trimming removed 6 bases at V and 4 bases at J, with 15 bases between. This CDR3 region has 14 residues. The CDR3: CASSLRGDPYGYTF. The CDR3 DNA reads as TGTGCCAGCAGCCTCCGGGGAGACCCCTATGGCTACACCTTC.

As concerns this clonotype: One junction end does not reproduce the germline sequence, and a read error may be involved. V and J are TRBV4-2 and TRBJ2-1, with 9 bases lining up with TRBD2. This CDR3 spans 16 amino acids. Germline values: CDR1 LGHNA, CDR2 YNFKEQ. As DNA, the CDR3 is TGTGCCGGCAGCCTCGGACTAGCGCCGGAGTACAATGAGCAGTTCTTC. It codes for CAGSLGLAPEYNEQFF.